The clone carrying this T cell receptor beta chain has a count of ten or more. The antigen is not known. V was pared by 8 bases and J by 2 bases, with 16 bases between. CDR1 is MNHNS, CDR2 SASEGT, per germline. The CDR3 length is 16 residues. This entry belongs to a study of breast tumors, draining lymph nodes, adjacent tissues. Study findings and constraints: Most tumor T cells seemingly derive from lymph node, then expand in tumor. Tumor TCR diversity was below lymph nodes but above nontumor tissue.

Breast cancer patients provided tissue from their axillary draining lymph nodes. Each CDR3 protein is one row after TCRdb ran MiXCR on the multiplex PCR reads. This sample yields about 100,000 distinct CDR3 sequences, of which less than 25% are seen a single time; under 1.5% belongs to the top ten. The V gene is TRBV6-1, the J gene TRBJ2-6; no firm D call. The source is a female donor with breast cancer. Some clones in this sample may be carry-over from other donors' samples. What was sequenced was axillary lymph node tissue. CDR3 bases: TGTGCCAGCGCTACGGACGGCTACGCTGGGGCCAACGTCCTGACTTTC. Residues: CASATDGYAGANVLTF.